These T cell receptor beta chains were read from a single sample in a study of T cells expressing NK-cell markers. TCRdb re-called the 5' RACE reads and catalogs CDR3 proteins one per entry, DNA excluded. This sample's table reports 500,000 to 600,000 distinct CDR3 sequences. The specimen was blood T cells: a sorted CD56 or NKG2C T cell subset, CD4+ or CD8+ T cells, or bulk PBMC T cells (not recorded which). Receptors originate from a young man in good health. CDR3s include the opening cysteine and the closing phenylalanine or tryptophan.

>TRBJ2-1|TRBV20-1
CSAHPRGARTEEQFF
>TRBJ2-5|TRBV4-1
CASSPAEMSQETQYF
>TRBJ2-7|TRBV4-3
CASSQDPTALEQYF
>TRBJ2-6|TRBV14
CASSHPQGISGANVLTF
>TRBJ2-1|TRBV5-1
CASRPNRDGGDEQFF
>TRBJ1-1|TRBV5-1
CASSLDGDAAFF
>TRBJ1-4|TRBV5-6
CASSLAGEDEKLFF
>TRBJ2-1|TRBV7-9
CASSPTVTTYNEQFF
>TRBJ2-2|TRBV20-1
CSARFGSGRNTGELFF
>TRBJ1-2|TRBV5-1
CASSPQNTLEGGYTF
>TRBJ1-5|TRBV5-5
CASSKGHSPPLPQHF
>TRBJ2-3|TRBV7-8
CASSLTPLWKGTDTQYF
>TRBJ1-2|TRBV20-1
CSATNQNSNYGYTF
>TRBJ1-1|TRBV29-1
CSALKRGTMNTEAFF
>TRBJ1-5|TRBV28
CASTTGQGTNQPQHF
>TRBJ1-5|TRBV28
CASSGRTVSNQPQHF
>TRBJ2-1|TRBV4-1
CASSQDINQPEQFF
>TRBJ1-1|TRBV25-1
CASSEYQRLELHTEAFF
>TRBJ2-1|TRBV15
CATSKGLAAARSYNEQFF
>TRBJ2-3|TRBV12-3/TRBV12-4
CASSWGTGRTSTDTQYF
>TRBJ1-3|TRBV3-1
CASSPTGTDGNTIYF
>TRBJ2-7|TRBV20-1
CSADLGYEQYF
>TRBJ2-4|TRBV3-1
CASSQDPSGLAKNIQYF
>TRBJ2-3|TRBV7-9
CASSRPGQGAPDTQYF
>TRBJ1-2|TRBV10-3
CAISDPGDNYGYTF
>TRBJ2-7|TRBV25-1
CASSALQEQYF
>TRBJ2-2|TRBV24-1
CATSDSGTNTGELFF
>TRBJ2-3|TRBV6-5
CASSYSIFPRSPDTQYF
>TRBJ1-1|TRBV20-1
CSAREAGGRTEAFF
>TRBJ2-3|TRBV14
CASSRTSGPDTQYF
>TRBJ2-7|TRBV7-2
CASSPAKGLGEQYF
>TRBJ2-1|TRBV28
CASSLLAGGSYNEQFF
>TRBJ2-1|TRBV6-5
CASSYAGLGGSSYNEQFF
>TRBJ2-1|TRBV5-1
CASSPGTNANEQFF
>TRBJ1-5|TRBV12-3/TRBV12-4
CASSLDIGGSNQPQHF
>TRBJ2-3|TRBV11-1
CASSPGTSGISDTQYF